This T cell receptor beta chain is drawn from a study of graft-versus-host responses after intestinal transplantation. As for the study in general: Once they had received anti-thymocyte globulin induction, all recipients took tacrolimus and steroids for approximately 3 years. Whole-study findings and limits: In recipient marrow, GvH clones were found, and some appeared first in ileum or blood. Early after transplant, HvG declines were associated with peak levels of circulating GvH clones. Graft-donor T cell macrochimerism in patients accompanied high graft-versus-host to host-versus-graft clonal ratios in allografts.

Comment on this clone: No antigen is known for it.

Germline lookup yields CDR1 SEHNR and CDR2 FQNEAQ (reference sequence). The ends were cut back, 3 bases at V and 3 bases at J, with 5 bases in the middle. The CDR3 has 12 residues. TCRdb's copy holds only in-frame clones and misses some; the assay was immunoSEQ multiplex PCR. The sample holds 37,000 or so clones, about nine tenths seen once. Investigators treated the graft tissue so that it released intraepithelial and lamina propria lymphocytes. The TCR sequence derives from a human patient who received an intestinal transplant, so some T cells may come from the graft donor. This chain uses TRBV7-9 with TRBJ1-1; D call uncertain. The sample was ileum tissue, taken 200 to 210 days after intestinal transplant. This CDR3 reads CASSFGDTEAFF. CDR3 DNA: TGTGCCAGCAGCTTCGGGGACACTGAAGCTTTCTTT.